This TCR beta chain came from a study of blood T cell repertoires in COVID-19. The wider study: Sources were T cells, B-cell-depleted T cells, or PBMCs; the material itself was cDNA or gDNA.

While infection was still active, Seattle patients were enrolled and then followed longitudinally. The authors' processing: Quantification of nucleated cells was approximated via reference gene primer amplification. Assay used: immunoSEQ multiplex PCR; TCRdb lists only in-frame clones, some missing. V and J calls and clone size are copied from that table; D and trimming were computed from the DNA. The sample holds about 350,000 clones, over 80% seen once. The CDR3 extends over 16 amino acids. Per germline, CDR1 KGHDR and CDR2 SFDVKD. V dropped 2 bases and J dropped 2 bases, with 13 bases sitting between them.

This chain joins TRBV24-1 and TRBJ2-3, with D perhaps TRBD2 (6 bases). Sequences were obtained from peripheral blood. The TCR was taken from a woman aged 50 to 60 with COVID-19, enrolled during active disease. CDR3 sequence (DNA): TGTGCCACCAGTGATTCCCTCAGCGGGCCCACAGATACGCAGTATTTT. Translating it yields CATSDSLSGPTDTQYF.